This T cell receptor (beta chain) appears in the sequencing data of a study of T-cell reconstitution after alpha-beta-depleted transplantation in children. Notes on the study in general: Reported findings indicate that, about two months after transplant, alpha-beta T cells came from several hundred expanded clones, which were derived from non-depleted graft cells.

This CDR3 is 17 amino acids long. Germline V gives CDR1 LNHDA, CDR2 SQIVND (reference sequence). V dropped 5 bases and J dropped 1; count of bases not matched to a gene: 11. Unique molecular identifiers were built into the TCRbeta library. TCRdb re-derived calls from the PCR reads in MiXCR, one entry per CDR3 protein. The sample contains hundreds of thousands of distinct CDR3 sequences, around 13% of which appear only once. This clonotype appeared a single time. The antigen remains unidentified. The source of this sequence is a girl aged 2-10 years with congenital amegakaryocytic thrombocytopenia, due to receive a stem cell transplant. Sample: PBMCs, taken before TCRalphabeta/CD19-depleted stem cell transplant. V gene TRBV19 combines with J gene TRBJ2-3; 8 bases map to TRBD2. The CDR3: CASSRSGTSRGTDTQYF. The CDR3 coding sequence is TGTGCCAGTAGTCGCAGCGGGACTAGTCGGGGCACAGATACGCAGTATTTT.